This T cell receptor (beta chain) is drawn from a study of blood T cell repertoires in COVID-19 (dated by TCRdb to 2020 to 2022). Study-level background: Samples covering the acute and convalescent phases of COVID-19 were provided by collaborators in the United States, Italy and Spain. Where available, HLA class I and class II types were obtained from metadata supplied by the sample provider rather than from assay-based typing. Samples came from the ongoing ImmuneRACE study (first 160 participants) plus 1,254 subjects from 6 global collaborators. A freely available public database, intended as a resource for researchers studying the immune response to SARS-CoV-2, is where the repertoires were released. Subjects who had been exposed to COVID-19, were actively infected with it, or had recovered from it provided the deeply sampled blood TCRbeta repertoires that made up the dataset. Nearly every sample came with metadata listing a de-identified subject ID, COVID-19 status, age in years and sex. The material from the prospective study consisted of cDNA or gDNA derived from T cells, B-cell-depleted T cells, or PBMCs.

Turning to this clone: This clone's antigen is unknown. No base quality values were provided; no much bigger clone lies one nucleotide off.

TCRbeta CDR3 regions were amplified from genomic DNA by means of the immunoSEQ Assay, a bias-controlled multiplex PCR. The paper's processing steps were these. The number of nucleated cells in each sample was estimated by amplification of reference gene primers within the assay. To quantify the absolute abundance of each unique TCRbeta CDR3 rearrangement, sequence reads were collapsed and filtered. For each sample, productive Simpson clonality was calculated as the square root of Simpson's diversity index across productive rearrangements. TCRdb retrieved this table from immuneACCESS and kept in-frame rearrangements only. Not all clones are present; in checked studies, unresolved V genes account for under half, and no reason is known for the remainder. V and J calls and clone size follow that table, whereas D and trimming were derived from the DNA. Counted in this sample were some 150,000 clones; 65% to 90% of them appeared once. Just under 3% of the sample is in the top ten clones.

V is cut back by 6 bases and J by 4 bases, with 4 bases in the junction unmatched. As encoded in the germline V gene (reference sequence), CDR1 is LGHDT while CDR2 is YNNKEL. Its CDR3 holds 15 amino acids, cysteine through phenylalanine. The CDR3 DNA has 45 bases and is translated from base 1. The research as a whole found: How much clinical and demographic metadata was included differed by source and by participant, and the metadata was provided uncurated.

Whole blood was collected in K2EDTA tubes by collaborating institutions according to the institutions' own protocols. For TCRbeta analysis, collaborator samples were shipped as frozen whole blood, as isolated PBMCs, or as DNA extracted from either sample type. The sequenced sample was peripheral blood. This TCR derives from a man aged 45-65 years with acute or convalescent COVID-19. In this chain, TRBV3-1 (or the pseudogene TRBV3-2) is recombined with TRBJ2-5, and TRBD2 matches 14 of the central bases. The DNA sequence is given as TGTGCCAGCAGGGGGACTAGCGGGAGAGGAGAGACCCAGTACTTC. Its protein reads: CASRGTSGRGETQYF.